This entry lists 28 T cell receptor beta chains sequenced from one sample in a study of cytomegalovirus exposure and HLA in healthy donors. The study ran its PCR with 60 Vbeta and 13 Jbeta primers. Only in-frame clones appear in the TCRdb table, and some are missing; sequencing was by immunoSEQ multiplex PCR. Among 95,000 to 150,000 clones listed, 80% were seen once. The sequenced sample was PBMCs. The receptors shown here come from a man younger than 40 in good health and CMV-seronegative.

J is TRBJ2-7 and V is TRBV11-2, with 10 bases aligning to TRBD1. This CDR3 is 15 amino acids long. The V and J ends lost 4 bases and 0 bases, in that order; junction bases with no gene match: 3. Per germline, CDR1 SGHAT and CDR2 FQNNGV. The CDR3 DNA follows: TGTGCCAGCAGCTCCGGGACAGGGGTCTCCTACGAGCAGTACTTC. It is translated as CASSSGTGVSYEQYF. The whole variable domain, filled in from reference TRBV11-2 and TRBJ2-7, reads EAGVAQSPRYKIIEKRQSVAFWCNPISGHATLYWYQQILGQGPKLLIQFQNNGVVDDSQLPKDRFSAERLKGVDSTLKIQPAKLEDSAVYLCASSSGTGVSYEQYFGPGTRLTVT.

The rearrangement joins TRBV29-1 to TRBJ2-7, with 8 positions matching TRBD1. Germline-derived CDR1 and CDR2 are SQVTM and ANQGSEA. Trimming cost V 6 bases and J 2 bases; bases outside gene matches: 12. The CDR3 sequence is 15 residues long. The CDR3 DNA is TGCAGCGTCCTGAAACTCCGGGACAGGACCTACGAGCAGTACTTC. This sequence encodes CSVLKLRDRTYEQYF.

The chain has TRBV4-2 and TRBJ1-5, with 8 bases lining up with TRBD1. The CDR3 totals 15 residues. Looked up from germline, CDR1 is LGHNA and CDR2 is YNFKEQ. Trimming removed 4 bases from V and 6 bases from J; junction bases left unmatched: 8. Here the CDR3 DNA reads TGTGCCAGCAGCCGAGAAACAGGGGGTATTCAGCCCCAGCATTTT. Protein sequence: CASSRETGGIQPQHF.

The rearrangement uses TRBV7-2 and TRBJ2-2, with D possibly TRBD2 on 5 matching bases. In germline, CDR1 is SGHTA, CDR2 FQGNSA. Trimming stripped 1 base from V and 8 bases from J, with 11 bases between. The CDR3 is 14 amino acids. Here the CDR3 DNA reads TGTGCCAGCAGCTTAGGAGGGTTTGGGGGGGAGCTGTTTTTT. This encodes CASSLGGFGGELFF.

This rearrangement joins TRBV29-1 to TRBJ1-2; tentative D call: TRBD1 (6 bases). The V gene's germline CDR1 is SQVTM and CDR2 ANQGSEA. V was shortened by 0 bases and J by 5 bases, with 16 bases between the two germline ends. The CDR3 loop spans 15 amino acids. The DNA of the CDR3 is TGCAGCGTTGAAGATTTAGGGGGGGGAGGGTATGGCTACACCTTC. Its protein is CSVEDLGGGGYGYTF.

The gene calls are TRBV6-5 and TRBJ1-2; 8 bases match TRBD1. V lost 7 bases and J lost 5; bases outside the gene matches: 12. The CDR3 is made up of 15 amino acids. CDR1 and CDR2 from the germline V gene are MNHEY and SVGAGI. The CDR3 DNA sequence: TGTGCCAGCAAGGTTTCCCCAGGGGGCGGTTATGGCTACACCTTC. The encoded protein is CASKVSPGGGYGYTF.

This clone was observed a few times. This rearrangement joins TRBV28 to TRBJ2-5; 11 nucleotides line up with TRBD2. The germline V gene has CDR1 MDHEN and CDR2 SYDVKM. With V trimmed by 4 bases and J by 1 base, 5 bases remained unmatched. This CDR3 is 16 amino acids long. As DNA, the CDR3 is TGTGCCAGCAGTTCGGCCGGGACTAGCGGCCAAGAGACCCAGTACTTC. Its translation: CASSSAGTSGQETQYF. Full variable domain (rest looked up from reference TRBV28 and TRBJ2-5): DVKVTQSSRYLVKRTGEKVFLECVQDMDHENMFWYRQDPGLGLRLIYFSYDVKMKEKGDIPEGYSVSREKKERFSLILESASTNQTSMYLCASSSAGTSGQETQYFGPGTRLLVL.

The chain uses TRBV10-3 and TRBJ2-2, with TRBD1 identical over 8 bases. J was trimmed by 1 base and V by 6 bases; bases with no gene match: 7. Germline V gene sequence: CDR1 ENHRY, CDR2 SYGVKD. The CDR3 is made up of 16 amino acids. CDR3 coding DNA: TGTGCCATCAGCGACTCCGGGACAGGGAACACCGGGGAGCTGTTTTTT. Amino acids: CAISDSGTGNTGELFF.

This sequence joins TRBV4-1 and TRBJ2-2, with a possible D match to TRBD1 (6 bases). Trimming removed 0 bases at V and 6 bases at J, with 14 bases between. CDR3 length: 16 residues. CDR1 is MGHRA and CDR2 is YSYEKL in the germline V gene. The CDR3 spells CASSQDTGTKAGELFF. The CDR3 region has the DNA TGCGCCAGCAGCCAAGATACCGGGACAAAGGCCGGGGAGCTGTTTTTT.

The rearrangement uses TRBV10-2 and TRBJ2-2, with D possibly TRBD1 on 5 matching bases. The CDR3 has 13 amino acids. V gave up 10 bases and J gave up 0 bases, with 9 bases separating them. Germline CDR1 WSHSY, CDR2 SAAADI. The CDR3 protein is CATVQANTGELFF. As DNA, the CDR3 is TGCGCCACCGTACAGGCGAACACCGGGGAGCTGTTTTTT.

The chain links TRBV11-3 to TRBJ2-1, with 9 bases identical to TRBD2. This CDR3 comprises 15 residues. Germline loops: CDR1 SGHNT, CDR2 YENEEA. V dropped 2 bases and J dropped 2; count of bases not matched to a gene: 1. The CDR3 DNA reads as TGTGCCAGCAGCTTACTAGCGGGGCCCTACAATGAGCAGTTCTTC. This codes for CASSLLAGPYNEQFF.

CDR3 region: CASSPARRGGYGYTF. DNA of the CDR3: TGTGCCAGTAGTCCAGCTCGGCGTGGAGGCTATGGCTACACCTTC. The genes are TRBV19 and TRBJ1-2; unclear D gene. The CDR3 extends over 15 amino acids. The V and J ends lost 5 bases and 4 bases respectively, with 17 bases between them. The germline V gene has CDR1 LNHDA and CDR2 SQIVND (reference sequence).

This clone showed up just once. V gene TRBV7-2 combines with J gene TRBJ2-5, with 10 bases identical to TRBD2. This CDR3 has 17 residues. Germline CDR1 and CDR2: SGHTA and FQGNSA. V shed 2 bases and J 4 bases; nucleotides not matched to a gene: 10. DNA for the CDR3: TGTGCCAGCAGCTTATGGCGTCCTAGCGGGGGCCCAGAGACCCAGTACTTC. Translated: CASSLWRPSGGPETQYF.

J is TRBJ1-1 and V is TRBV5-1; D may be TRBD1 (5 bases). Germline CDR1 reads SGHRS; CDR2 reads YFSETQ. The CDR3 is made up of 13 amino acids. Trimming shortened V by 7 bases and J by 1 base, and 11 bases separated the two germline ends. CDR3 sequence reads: CASGPGQNTEAFF. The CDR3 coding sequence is TGCGCCAGCGGACCCGGACAGAACACTGAAGCTTTCTTT.

CDR3 coding DNA: TGTGCCAGCAGGGTCCGTCGGACAGCCGATTCTAGCACAGATACGCAGTATTTT. This encodes CASRVRRTADSSTDTQYF. The chain has TRBV11-2 and TRBJ2-3; a possible D gene is TRBD1 (6 bases). CDR1 is SGHAT and CDR2 is FQNNGV in the germline V gene. Deletions cut 6 bases from V and 0 bases from J, with 22 bases between. The CDR3 extends over 18 amino acids.

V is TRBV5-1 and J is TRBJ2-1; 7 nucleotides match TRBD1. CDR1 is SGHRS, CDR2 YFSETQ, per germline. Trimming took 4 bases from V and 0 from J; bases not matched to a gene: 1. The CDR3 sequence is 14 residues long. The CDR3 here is CASSPGGSYNEQFF. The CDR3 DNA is TGCGCCAGCAGCCCAGGGGGCTCCTACAATGAGCAGTTCTTC.

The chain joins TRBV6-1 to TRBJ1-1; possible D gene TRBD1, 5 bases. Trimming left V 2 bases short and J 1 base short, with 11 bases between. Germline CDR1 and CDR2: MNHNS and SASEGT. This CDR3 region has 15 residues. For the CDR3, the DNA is TGTGCCAGCAGTGAATGGGGGGGACCGAACACTGAAGCTTTCTTT. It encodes CASSEWGGPNTEAFF.

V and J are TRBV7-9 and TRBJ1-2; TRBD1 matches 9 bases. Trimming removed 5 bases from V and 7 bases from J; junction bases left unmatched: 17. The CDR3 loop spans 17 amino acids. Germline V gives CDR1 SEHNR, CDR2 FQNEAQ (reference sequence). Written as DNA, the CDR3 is TGTGCCAGCAGCCCGGAATCGACAGGGGGTGGCCTTGGTGGCTACACCTTC. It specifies CASSPESTGGGLGGYTF.

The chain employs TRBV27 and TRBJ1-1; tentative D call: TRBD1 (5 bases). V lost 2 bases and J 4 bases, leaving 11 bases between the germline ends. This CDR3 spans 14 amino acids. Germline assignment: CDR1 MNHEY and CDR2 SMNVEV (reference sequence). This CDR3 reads CASSLGGGSTEAFF. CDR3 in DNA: TGTGCCAGCAGTTTAGGTGGGGGGTCCACTGAAGCTTTCTTT.

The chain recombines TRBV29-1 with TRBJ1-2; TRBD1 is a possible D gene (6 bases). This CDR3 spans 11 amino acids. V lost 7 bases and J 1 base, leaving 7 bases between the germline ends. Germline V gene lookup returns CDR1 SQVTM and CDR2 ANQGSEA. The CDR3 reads CSARGNYGYTF. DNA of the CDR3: TGCAGCGCCAGGGGTAACTATGGCTACACCTTC.

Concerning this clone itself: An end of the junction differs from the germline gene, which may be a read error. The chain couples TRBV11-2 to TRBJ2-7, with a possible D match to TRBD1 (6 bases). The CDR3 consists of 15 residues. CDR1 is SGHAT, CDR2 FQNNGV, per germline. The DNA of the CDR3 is TGTGCCAGCAGCTTAGATGGGACACCCCCCGGCTGGGCCCGCTTC. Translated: CASSLDGTPPGWARF.

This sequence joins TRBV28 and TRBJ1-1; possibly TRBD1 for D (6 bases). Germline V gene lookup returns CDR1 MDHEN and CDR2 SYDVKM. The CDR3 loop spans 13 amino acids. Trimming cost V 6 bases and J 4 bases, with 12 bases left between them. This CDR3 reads CASRAQGFTEAFF. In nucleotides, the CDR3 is TGTGCCAGCAGAGCCCAGGGGTTCACTGAAGCTTTCTTT.

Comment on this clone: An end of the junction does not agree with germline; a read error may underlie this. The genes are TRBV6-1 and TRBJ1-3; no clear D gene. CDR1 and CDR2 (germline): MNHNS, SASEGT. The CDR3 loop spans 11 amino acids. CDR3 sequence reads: CASREQRLMDF. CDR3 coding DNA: TGTGCCAGCAGGGAACAACGACTCATGGATTTT.

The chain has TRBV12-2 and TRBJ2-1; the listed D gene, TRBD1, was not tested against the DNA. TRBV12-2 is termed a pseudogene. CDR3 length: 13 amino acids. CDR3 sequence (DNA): TGTGCAAGTCGCTCTGCTGGTCAGGGTGAGCAGTTCTTC. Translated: CASRSAGQGEQFF.

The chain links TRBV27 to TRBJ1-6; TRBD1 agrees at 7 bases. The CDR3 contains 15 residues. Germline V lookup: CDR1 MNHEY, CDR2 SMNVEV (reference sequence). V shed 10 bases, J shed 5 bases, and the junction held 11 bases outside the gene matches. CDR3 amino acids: CATKTWDSDNSPLHF. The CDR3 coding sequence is TGTGCCACCAAAACCTGGGACAGCGATAATTCACCCCTCCACTTT.

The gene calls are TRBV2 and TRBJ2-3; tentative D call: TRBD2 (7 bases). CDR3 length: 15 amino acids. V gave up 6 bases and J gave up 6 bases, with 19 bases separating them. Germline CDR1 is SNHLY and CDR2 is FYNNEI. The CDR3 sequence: CASRGMGGASDTQYF. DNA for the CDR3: TGTGCCAGCAGAGGGATGGGGGGGGCCTCGGATACGCAGTATTTT.

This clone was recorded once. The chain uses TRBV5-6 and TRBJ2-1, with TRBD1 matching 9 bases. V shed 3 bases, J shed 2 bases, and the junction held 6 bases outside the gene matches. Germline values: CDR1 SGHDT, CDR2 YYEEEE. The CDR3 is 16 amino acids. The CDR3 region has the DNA TGTGCCAGCAGCTCGGACAGGGGAAGTGCCTACAATGAGCAGTTCTTC. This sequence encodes CASSSDRGSAYNEQFF.

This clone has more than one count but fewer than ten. Written as DNA, the CDR3 is TGTGCCAGCTCACCACCCCGCGTGCCCGAGGCCGGGGAGCTGTTTTTT. This gives the protein CASSPPRVPEAGELFF. This sequence joins TRBV18 and TRBJ2-2; D is ambiguous. The CDR3 runs 16 residues. Trimming took off 0 bases at V and 6 bases at J, with 14 bases between the two ends. Looked up from germline, CDR1 is KGHSH and CDR2 is LQKENI. The variable domain in full, with the rest retrieved from reference TRBV18 and TRBJ2-2, is NAGVMQNPRHLVRRRGQEARLRCSPMKGHSHVYWYRQLPEEGLKFMVYLQKENIIDESGMPKERFSAEFPKEGPSILRIQQVVRGDSAAYFCASSPPRVPEAGELFFGEGSRLTVL.